The 10 T cell receptor beta chains listed next were all sequenced from one sample in a study of beta chain features in type 1 diabetes. The investigators reverse transcribed all of the isolated RNA, so they sequenced expressed TCRB transcripts. Here immunoSEQ multiplex PCR was the method, and the copy in TCRdb shows in-frame clones only, minus some. The repertoire consists of roughly 730,000 clones, with roughly an eighth occurring once and the leading ten covering around 0.022%. Study-wide results and caveats: Type 1 diabetes patients showed a moderate but significant shortening of TCRB CDR3s in all four CD4+ subsets.

Antigen specificity for these receptors is unknown. Specimen: naive CD4+ T cells from blood. These receptors all come from a man between 18 and 35 years old with type 1 diabetes.

The rearrangement links TRBV2 to TRBJ1-2; D is possibly TRBD1 (5 bases). Germline-derived CDR1 and CDR2 are SNHLY and FYNNEI. V was shortened by 11 bases and J by 0 bases, with 19 bases between the two germline ends. The CDR3 has 15 amino acids. CDR3 protein: CAGSTGATANYGYTF. The CDR3 bases are TGTGCCGGTAGCACAGGAGCCACAGCTAACTATGGCTACACCTTC.

This clone has only a few counts. The chain joins TRBV30 to TRBJ1-2; tentative D call: TRBD1 (5 bases). V was pared by 3 bases and J by 5 bases, with 13 bases between. This CDR3 is 13 amino acids long. CDR1 GTSNPN and CDR2 SVGIG come from the germline V gene (reference sequence). The DNA for the CDR3 is TGTGCCTGGAGCATAGGCAGGGTATATGGCTACACCTTC. Translated, it gives CAWSIGRVYGYTF.

This clone was counted a few times. This chain connects TRBV5-1 to TRBJ2-7; TRBD2 aligns across 9 bases. Germline-derived CDR1 and CDR2 are SGHRS and YFSETQ. The trim removed 7 bases at V and 0 bases at J, leaving 5 bases unmatched. The CDR3 length is 14 residues. Here the CDR3 DNA reads TGCGCCAGCGGGGTAGCGGGGGCCTCCTACGAGCAGTACTTC. This translates into CASGVAGASYEQYF.

The CDR3 nucleotides are TGCGCCAGCAGCCAAGAGGGAGACGACCCTTCGGTAGAGCAGTACTTC. Residues: CASSQEGDDPSVEQYF. The rearrangement links TRBV4-1 to TRBJ2-7, with D possibly being TRBD2 (5 bases). This CDR3 is built from 16 residues. The V end was cut by 0 bases, the J end by 7 bases, with 19 bases between. Germline CDR1 and CDR2: MGHRA and YSYEKL.

The V gene is TRBV4-1, the J gene TRBJ2-3; the D gene could be TRBD1 or TRBD2 (7 bases each). Trimming took off 3 bases at V and 0 bases at J, with 19 bases between the two ends. CDR3 length: 18 amino acids. The V gene's germline CDR1 is MGHRA and CDR2 YSYEKL. The CDR3 spells CASSHRGTTFSSTDTQYF. CDR3 nucleotide sequence: TGCGCCAGCAGCCACAGGGGGACTACCTTCTCTAGCACAGATACGCAGTATTTT.

The chain joins TRBV2 to TRBJ1-1, with D possibly matching TRBD1 (5 bases). This CDR3 comprises 12 residues. CDR1 and CDR2 from the germline V gene are SNHLY and FYNNEI. Trimming took 9 bases from V and 10 from J, leaving 18 bases between them. Here the CDR3 reads CASEWGNIPAFF. DNA of the CDR3: TGTGCCAGTGAGTGGGGGAATATCCCAGCTTTCTTT. The full variable domain, rest sourced from reference TRBV2 and TRBJ1-1, is EPEVTQTPSHQVTQMGQEVILRCVPISNHLYFYWYRQILGQKVEFLVSFYNNEISEKSEIFDDQFSVERPDGSNFTLKIRSTKLEDSAMYFCASEWGNIPAFFGQGTRLTVV.

A few counts support this clone. The chain employs TRBV6-1 and TRBJ2-1; D may be TRBD1 (5 bases). V lost 5 bases and J 9 bases, leaving 11 bases between the germline ends. Germline values: CDR1 MNHNS, CDR2 SASEGT. There are 12 residues in the CDR3. CDR3 region: CASSLQVGEQFF. For the CDR3, the DNA is TGTGCCAGCAGTCTACAGGTGGGTGAGCAGTTCTTC.

This clone was counted a few times. J is TRBJ1-2 and V is TRBV14; 7 nucleotides match TRBD1. Germline CDR1 and CDR2: SGHDN and FVKESK. This CDR3 has 15 residues. Germline trimming cut 0 bases from V and 7 bases from J; bases unmatched to any gene: 8. The CDR3 loop is CASSQDSGTVRGYTF. CDR3 sequence (DNA): TGTGCCAGCAGCCAAGATAGCGGGACAGTTCGTGGCTACACCTTC.

In its sample, this clone was seen a few times. V and J are TRBV5-4 and TRBJ2-1, with 9 bases lining up with TRBD2. CDR3 length: 18 amino acids. The V segment lost 3 bases and the J segment 9 bases; nucleotides outside the gene matches: 19. Germline values: CDR1 SGHNT, CDR2 YYREEE (reference sequence). The CDR3 DNA sequence: TGTGCCAGCAGCTCTGGACTAGCGAGTGTTTTTGTGGGGCGTGAGCAGTTCTTC. The encoded protein is CASSSGLASVFVGREQFF. The whole variable domain, filled in from reference TRBV5-4 and TRBJ2-1, reads ETGVTQSPTHLIKTRGQQVTLRCSSQSGHNTVSWYQQALGQGPQFIFQYYREEENGRGNFPPRFSGLQFPNYSSELNVNALELDDSALYLCASSSGLASVFVGREQFFGPGTRLTVL.

This clone was detected only a few times. The chain carries TRBV25-1 and TRBJ1-6; possible D gene TRBD1, 6 bases. V lost 1 base, J lost 8 bases, and 15 bases lay in between. The CDR3 totals 16 residues. The germline CDR1 and CDR2 sequences are MGHDK and SYGVNS. The CDR3 is CASSEWGPGDYSPLHF. The CDR3 bases are TGTGCCAGCAGTGAATGGGGCCCAGGGGATTATTCACCCCTCCACTTT.